These T cell receptor beta chains were read from a single sample in a study of type 1 and type 2 diabetes patients. TCRdb reprocessed the multiplex PCR reads via MiXCR and lists one record per CDR3 protein. This table has more than 250,000 distinct CDR3 sequences, 40% to 50% appearing once. The sample taken for sequencing was peripheral blood mononuclear cells (PBMCs). Receptor source: a man aged 18 to 35 with type 2 diabetes. Both conserved end residues are part of each CDR3. The D gene is left open where the match is weak. The size field is filled for only some rows; it gives once, few, many or a size class.

few	TRBD2	TRBV27	TRBJ2-5	TGTGCCAGCAGTCCGCGACTAGCGGGAGGGGGCGAGACCCAGTACTTC	CASSPRLAGGGETQYF
.	.	TRBV27	TRBJ2-7	TGTGCCAGCAGCCTAGACGAGGCGAATACCGAGCAGTACTTC	CASSLDEANTEQYF
many	.	TRBV10-1	TRBJ1-1	TGCGCCAGCAGTGAGTCCACGGGTGTAGCTGAAGCTTTCTTT	CASSESTGVAEAFF
.	.	TRBV19	TRBJ2-2	TGTGCCAGCAGCTTAGGGAGAACACCCGGGGAGCTGTTTTTT	CASSLGRTPGELFF
few	.	TRBV7-8	TRBJ2-5	TGTGCCAGCAGCTTTACGGATACCAAAGAGACCCAGTACTTC	CASSFTDTKETQYF
.	.	TRBV12-3/TRBV12-4	TRBJ2-3	TGTGCCAGCAGTTTACAGGCAGATACGCAGTATTTT	CASSLQADTQYF
few	.	TRBV4-1	TRBJ1-1	TGCGCCAGCAGCCAAGAGGTAGGGACTGAAGCTTTCTTT	CASSQEVGTEAFF
.	TRBD2	TRBV19	TRBJ2-5	TGTGCCAGTAGTTCGAGACTAGCGGGGGCCCAAGAGACCCAGTACTTC	CASSSRLAGAQETQYF
many	.	TRBV12-3/TRBV12-4	TRBJ2-7	TGTGCCAGCAGCATTACAGGGAGGGGTTACGAGCAGTACTTC	CASSITGRGYEQYF
.	.	TRBV6-1	TRBJ2-2	TGTGCCAGCTGGCGGGGCGGCACGAACACCGGGGAGCTGTTTTTT	CASWRGGTNTGELFF
once	TRBD1	TRBV19	TRBJ1-1	TGTGCCAGTAGTAGGAGGGGACAGAGGGCTTTCTTT	CASSRRGQRAFF
few	TRBD1	TRBV15	TRBJ2-2	TGTGCCACCGAGGGACAGGAGAACACCGGGGAGCTGTTTTTT	CATEGQENTGELFF
.	.	TRBV20-1	TRBJ2-1	TGCAGTGCTAGAGATAGGCGGCGGACGGGGCCCAAGGTTGATGAGCAGTTCTTC	CSARDRRRTGPKVDEQFF
.	.	TRBV7-8	TRBJ2-2	TGTGCCAGCAGCTCTAGGGCCGGGGAGCTGTTTTTT	CASSSRAGELFF
few	.	TRBV7-8	TRBJ2-1	TGTGCCAGCAGCTTAGACCTCGGGTTTCAGGACAATGAGCAGTTCTTC	CASSLDLGFQDNEQFF
.	TRBD2	TRBV7-8	TRBJ2-2	TGTGCCAGCAGCCCGGGGACTAGCGGCGGCACCGGGGAGCTGTTTTTT	CASSPGTSGGTGELFF
few	TRBD1	TRBV9	TRBJ1-2	TGTGCCAGCAGCCCAGGGACAGGGGGAGGGTATGGCTACACCTTC	CASSPGTGGGYGYTF
.	.	TRBV6-5	TRBJ1-4	TGTGCCAGCAGTGTTGAGCGAGAAGAAAAACTGTTTTTT	CASSVEREEKLFF
few	.	TRBV7-2	TRBJ2-5	TGTGCCAGCAGCTTAGGGCCGGGGGTGGAGTACTTC	CASSLGPGVEYF
few	TRBD1	TRBV19	TRBJ1-1	TGTGCCAGTAGTAGGACCCGGGACAGGGGGCGCCCGGGCACTGAAGCTTTCTTT	CASSRTRDRGRPGTEAFF
few	TRBD1	TRBV19	TRBJ1-2	TGTGCCAGTAATCCCGACAGGGATAATTATGGCTACACCTTC	CASNPDRDNYGYTF
.	.	TRBV11-2	TRBJ2-1	TGTGCCAGCAGTTTATTGGGGGCAGGGTCCTACAATGAGCAGTTCTTC	CASSLLGAGSYNEQFF
.	.	TRBV15	TRBJ1-4	TGTGCCACCAGCAGCATAGCCGGGGGGTCGGAGGAAAAACTGTTTTTT	CATSSIAGGSEEKLFF
.	TRBD1	TRBV12-3/TRBV12-4	TRBJ2-7	TGTGCCAGCAGTGAACAGGGGACACTTAGCTACGAGCAGTACTTC	CASSEQGTLSYEQYF
.	.	TRBV7-6	TRBJ2-1	TGTGCCAGCAGCCCCTCTTCGACTACGGCAGGACAATACTCCTACAATGAGCAGTTCTTC	CASSPSSTTAGQYSYNEQFF
.	TRBD1	TRBV20-1	TRBJ1-2	TGCAGTGCTAGAGCACGGGACAGCAACTATGGCTACACCTTC	CSARARDSNYGYTF
many	TRBD2	TRBV10-2	TRBJ2-7	TGCGCCAGCAGTGAGTCGATGGCTAGCGGGAGCAACGAGCAGTACTTC	CASSESMASGSNEQYF
.	TRBD1	TRBV5-1	TRBJ1-4	TGCGCCAGCAGCTTCGGGACAGAACTTGAAAAACTGTTTTTT	CASSFGTELEKLFF
many	.	TRBV7-2	TRBJ1-6	TGTGCCAGCAGCTCCGGAGGACCGCCCCTCCACTTT	CASSSGGPPLHF
few	TRBD1	TRBV15	TRBJ1-2	TGTGCCACCAGCGACCGGGACAGGGGCTATGGCTACACCTTC	CATSDRDRGYGYTF
many	TRBD1	TRBV10-3	TRBJ1-1	TGTGCCATCAACGAGGGACAGGGGGACACTGAAGCTTTCTTT	CAINEGQGDTEAFF